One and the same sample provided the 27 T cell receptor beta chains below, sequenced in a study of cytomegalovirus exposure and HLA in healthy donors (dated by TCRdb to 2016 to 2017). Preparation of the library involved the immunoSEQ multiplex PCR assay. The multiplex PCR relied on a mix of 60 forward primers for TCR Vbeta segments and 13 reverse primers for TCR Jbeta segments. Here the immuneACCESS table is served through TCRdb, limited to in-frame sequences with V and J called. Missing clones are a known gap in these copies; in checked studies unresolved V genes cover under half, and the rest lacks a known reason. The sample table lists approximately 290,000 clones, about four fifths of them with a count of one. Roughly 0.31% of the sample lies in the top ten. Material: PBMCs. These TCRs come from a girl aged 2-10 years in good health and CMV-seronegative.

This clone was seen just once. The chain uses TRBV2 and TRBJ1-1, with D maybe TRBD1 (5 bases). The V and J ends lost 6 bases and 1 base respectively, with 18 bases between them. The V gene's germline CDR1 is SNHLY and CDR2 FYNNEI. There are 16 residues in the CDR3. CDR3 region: CASRRDSRGKNTEAFF. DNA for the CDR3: TGTGCCAGCAGAAGAGACAGCCGTGGAAAGAACACTGAAGCTTTCTTT.

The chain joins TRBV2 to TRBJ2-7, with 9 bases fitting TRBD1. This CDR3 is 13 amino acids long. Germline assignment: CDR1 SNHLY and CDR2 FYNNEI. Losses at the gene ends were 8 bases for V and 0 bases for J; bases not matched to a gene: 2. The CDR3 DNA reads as TGTGCCAGCCGACAGGGGGGCTCCTACGAGCAGTACTTC. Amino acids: CASRQGGSYEQYF. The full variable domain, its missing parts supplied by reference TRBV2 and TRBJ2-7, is EPEVTQTPSHQVTQMGQEVILRCVPISNHLYFYWYRQILGQKVEFLVSFYNNEISEKSEIFDDQFSVERPDGSNFTLKIRSTKLEDSAMYFCASRQGGSYEQYFGPGTRLTVT.

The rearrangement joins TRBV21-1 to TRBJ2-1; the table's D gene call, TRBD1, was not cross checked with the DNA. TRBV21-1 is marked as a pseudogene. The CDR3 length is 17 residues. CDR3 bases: TGTGCCAGCAGCAAAGAAAAGGTAGGGGGCAGCCTGACTGAGCAGTTCTTC. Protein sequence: CASSKEKVGGSLTEQFF.

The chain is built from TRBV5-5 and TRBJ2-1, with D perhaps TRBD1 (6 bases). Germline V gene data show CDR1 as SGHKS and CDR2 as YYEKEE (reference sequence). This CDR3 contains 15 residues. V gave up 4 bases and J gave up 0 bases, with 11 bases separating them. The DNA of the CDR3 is TGTGCCAGCAGCACCGGACAGAGCTCCTACAATGAGCAGTTCTTC. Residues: CASSTGQSSYNEQFF. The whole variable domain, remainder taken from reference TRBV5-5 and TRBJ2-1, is DAGVTQSPTHLIKTRGQQVTLRCSPISGHKSVSWYQQVLGQGPQFIFQYYEKEERGRGNFPDRFSARQFPNYSSELNVNALLLGDSALYLCASSTGQSSYNEQFFGPGTRLTVL.

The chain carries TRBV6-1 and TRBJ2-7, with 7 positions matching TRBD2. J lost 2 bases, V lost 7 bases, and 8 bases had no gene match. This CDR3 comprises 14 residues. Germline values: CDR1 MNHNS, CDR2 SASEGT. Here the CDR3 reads CASNWLAEPYEQYF. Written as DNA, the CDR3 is TGTGCCAGCAACTGGCTAGCGGAGCCCTACGAGCAGTACTTC.

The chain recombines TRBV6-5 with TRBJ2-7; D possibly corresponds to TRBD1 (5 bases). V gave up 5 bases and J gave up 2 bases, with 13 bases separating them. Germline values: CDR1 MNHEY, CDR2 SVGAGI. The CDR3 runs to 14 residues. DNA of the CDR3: TGTGCCAGCAGTCCATCGACAGATACCTACGAGCAGTACTTC. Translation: CASSPSTDTYEQYF.

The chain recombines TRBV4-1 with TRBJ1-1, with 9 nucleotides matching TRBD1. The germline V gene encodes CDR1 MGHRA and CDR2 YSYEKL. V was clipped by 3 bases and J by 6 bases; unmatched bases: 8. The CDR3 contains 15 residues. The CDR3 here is CASSQIQGALAEAFF. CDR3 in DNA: TGCGCCAGCAGCCAGATACAGGGGGCTCTGGCTGAAGCTTTCTTT.

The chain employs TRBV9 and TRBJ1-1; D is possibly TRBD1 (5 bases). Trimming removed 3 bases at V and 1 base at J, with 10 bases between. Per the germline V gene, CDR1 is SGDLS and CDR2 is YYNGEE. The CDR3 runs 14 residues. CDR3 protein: CASSAGNTNTEAFF. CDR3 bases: TGTGCCAGCAGCGCAGGGAACACGAACACTGAAGCTTTCTTT.

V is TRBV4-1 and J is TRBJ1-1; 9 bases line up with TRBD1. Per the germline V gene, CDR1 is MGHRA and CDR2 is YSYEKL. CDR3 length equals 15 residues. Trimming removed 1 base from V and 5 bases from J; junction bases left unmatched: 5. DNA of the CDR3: TGCGCCAGCAGCCAAGCCTTAGGACAGGGGACTGAAGCTTTCTTT. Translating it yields CASSQALGQGTEAFF.

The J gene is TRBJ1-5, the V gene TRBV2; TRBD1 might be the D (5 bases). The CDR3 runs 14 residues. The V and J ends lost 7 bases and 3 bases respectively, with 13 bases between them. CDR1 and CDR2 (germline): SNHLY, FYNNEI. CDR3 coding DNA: TGTGCCAGCACAGGGTACAGAGTCAATCAGCCCCAGCATTTT. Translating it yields CASTGYRVNQPQHF.

The CDR3 nucleotides read TGTGCCACCAGCACTATGGGGGGGCGTGAGCAGTTCTTC. This encodes CATSTMGGREQFF. The chain carries TRBV15 and TRBJ2-1, with a possible D match to TRBD2 (7 bases). CDR1 is LNHNV and CDR2 is YYDKDF in the germline V gene (reference sequence). The V gene lost 4 bases and the J gene lost 9 bases, with 13 bases spanning the gap. The CDR3 is made up of 13 amino acids.

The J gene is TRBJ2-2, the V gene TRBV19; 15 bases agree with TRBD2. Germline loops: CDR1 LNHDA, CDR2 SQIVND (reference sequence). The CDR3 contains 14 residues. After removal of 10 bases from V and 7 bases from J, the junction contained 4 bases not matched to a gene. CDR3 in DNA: TGTGCCACCCGGACTAGCGGGAGGGTCGGGGAGCTGTTTTTT. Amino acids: CATRTSGRVGELFF.

In DNA form, the CDR3 reads TGTGCCATCAGTCTAGCGGGAGTTTATGAGCAGTTCTTC. Translation: CAISLAGVYEQFF. The gene calls are TRBV10-3 and TRBJ2-1; 10 positions agree with TRBD2. CDR3 length: 13 residues. J lost 8 bases, V lost 5 bases, and 3 bases had no gene match. Germline V gene sequence: CDR1 ENHRY, CDR2 SYGVKD.

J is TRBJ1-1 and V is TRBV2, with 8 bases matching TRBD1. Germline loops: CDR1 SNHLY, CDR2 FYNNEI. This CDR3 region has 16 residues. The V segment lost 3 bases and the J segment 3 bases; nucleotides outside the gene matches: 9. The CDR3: CASSDPNRGIYTEAFF. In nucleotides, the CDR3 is TGTGCCAGCAGTGACCCGAACAGGGGGATCTACACTGAAGCTTTCTTT.

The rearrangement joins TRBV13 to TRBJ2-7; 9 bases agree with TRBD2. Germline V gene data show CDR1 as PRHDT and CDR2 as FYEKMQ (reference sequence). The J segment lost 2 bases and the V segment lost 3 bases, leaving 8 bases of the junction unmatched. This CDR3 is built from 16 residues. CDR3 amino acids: CASSLGAGGPTYEQYF. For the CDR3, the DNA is TGTGCCAGCAGCTTGGGAGCGGGAGGTCCAACCTACGAGCAGTACTTC.

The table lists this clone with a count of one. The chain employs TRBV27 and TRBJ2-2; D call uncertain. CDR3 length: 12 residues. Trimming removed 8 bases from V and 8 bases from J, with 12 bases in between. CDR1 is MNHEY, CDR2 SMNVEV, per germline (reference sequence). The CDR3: CASQHLPGELFF. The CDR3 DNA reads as TGTGCCAGCCAACACCTTCCGGGGGAGCTGTTTTTT.

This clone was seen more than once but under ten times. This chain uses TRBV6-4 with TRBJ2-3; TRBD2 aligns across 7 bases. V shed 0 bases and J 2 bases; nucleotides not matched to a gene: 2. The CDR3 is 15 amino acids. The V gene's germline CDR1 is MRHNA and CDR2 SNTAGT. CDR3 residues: CASSDSAGDTDTQYF. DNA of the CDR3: TGTGCCAGCAGTGACTCCGCGGGAGACACAGATACGCAGTATTTT.

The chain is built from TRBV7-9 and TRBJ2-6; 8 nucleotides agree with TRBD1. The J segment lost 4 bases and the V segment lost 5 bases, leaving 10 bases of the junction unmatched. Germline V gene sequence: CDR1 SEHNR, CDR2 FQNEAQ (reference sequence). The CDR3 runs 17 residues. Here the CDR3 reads CASSPPAGGLGANVLTF. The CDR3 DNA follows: TGTGCCAGCAGCCCCCCAGCAGGGGGCTTAGGGGCCAACGTCCTGACTTTC.

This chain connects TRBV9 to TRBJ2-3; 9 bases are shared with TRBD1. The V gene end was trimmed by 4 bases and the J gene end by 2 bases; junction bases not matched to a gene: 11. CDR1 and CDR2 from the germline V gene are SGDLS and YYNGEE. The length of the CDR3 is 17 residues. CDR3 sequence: CASSLRTTGGITDTQYF. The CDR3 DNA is TGTGCCAGCAGCCTACGGACGACAGGGGGGATCACAGATACGCAGTATTTT.

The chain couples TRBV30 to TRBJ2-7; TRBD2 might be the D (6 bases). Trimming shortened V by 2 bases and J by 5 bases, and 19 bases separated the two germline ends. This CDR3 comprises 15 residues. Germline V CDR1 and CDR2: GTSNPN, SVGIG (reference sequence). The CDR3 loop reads CAWSNGAGRFHEQYF. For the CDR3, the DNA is TGTGCCTGGAGTAACGGGGCAGGGAGGTTCCACGAGCAGTACTTC.

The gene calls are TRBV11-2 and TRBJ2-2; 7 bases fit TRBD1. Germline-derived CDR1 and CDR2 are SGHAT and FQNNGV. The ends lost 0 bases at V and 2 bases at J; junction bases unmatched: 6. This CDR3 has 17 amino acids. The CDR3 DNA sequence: TGTGCCAGCAGCTTAGATCTTGGACAGGCTAACACCGGGGAGCTGTTTTTT. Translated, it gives CASSLDLGQANTGELFF.

CDR3 sequence (DNA): TGTGCCAGCACCCCAGGGATCTTCCAGCCCCAGCATTTT. This sequence encodes CASTPGIFQPQHF. The rearrangement joins TRBV6-5 to TRBJ1-5; TRBD1 might be the D (5 bases). The CDR3 has 13 residues. Trimming stripped 7 bases from V and 7 bases from J, with 14 bases between. The germline gives CDR1 MNHEY, CDR2 SVGAGI.

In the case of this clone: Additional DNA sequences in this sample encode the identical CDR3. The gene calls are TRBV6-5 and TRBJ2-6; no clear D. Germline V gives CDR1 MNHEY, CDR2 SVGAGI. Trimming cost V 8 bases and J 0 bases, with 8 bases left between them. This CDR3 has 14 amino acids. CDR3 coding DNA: TGTGCCAGCGCAGCGAGCTCTGGGGCCAACGTCCTGACTTTC. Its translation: CASAASSGANVLTF.

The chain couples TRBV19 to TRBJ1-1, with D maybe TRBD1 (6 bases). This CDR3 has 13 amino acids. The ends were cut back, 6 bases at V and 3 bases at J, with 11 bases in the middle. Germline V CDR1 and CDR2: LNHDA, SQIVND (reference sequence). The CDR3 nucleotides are TGTGCCAGTAGGGAGACAGGCTACACTGAAGCTTTCTTT. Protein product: CASRETGYTEAFF.

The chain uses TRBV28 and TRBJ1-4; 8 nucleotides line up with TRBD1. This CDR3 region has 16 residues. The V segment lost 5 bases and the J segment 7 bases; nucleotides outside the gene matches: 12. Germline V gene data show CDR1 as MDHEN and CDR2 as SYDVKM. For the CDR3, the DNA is TGTGCCAGCAGTATCTCAGGACAGGGAAGGTCTGAAAAACTGTTTTTT. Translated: CASSISGQGRSEKLFF.

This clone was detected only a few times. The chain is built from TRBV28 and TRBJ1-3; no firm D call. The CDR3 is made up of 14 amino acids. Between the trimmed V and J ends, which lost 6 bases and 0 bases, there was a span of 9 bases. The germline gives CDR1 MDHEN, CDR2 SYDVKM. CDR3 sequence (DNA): TGTGCCAGCAGAGACACCAGCTCTGGAAACACCATATATTTT. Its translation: CASRDTSSGNTIYF.

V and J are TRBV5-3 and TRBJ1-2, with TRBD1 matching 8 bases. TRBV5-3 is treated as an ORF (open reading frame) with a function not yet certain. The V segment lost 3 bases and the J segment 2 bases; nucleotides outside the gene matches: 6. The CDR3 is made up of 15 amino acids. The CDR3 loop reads CARSSCRGPNYGYTF. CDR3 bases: TGTGCCAGAAGCTCGTGCAGGGGGCCGAACTATGGCTACACCTTC.